The present TCR beta chain was sequenced within a study of blood T cell repertoires in COVID-19. Study summary: Specimens from acute and convalescent COVID-19 originated in the United States, Italy and Spain. In each case, the material was cDNA or gDNA derived from T cells, B-cell-depleted T cells, or PBMCs.

Germline V lookup: CDR1 MGHDK, CDR2 SYGVNS. This CDR3 has 13 residues. V was pared by 9 bases and J by 4 bases, with 4 bases of the junction left unmatched. Per the original data handling: Using reference gene primer amplification, nucleated cell counts were estimated. Sequencing was performed with immunoSEQ multiplex PCR; in TCRdb, only in-frame clones are kept and a portion is missing. That table furnishes V, J and clone size, whereas the DNA furnished D and trimming. This table holds approximately 280,000 clones, roughly 86% found once. This clonotype was obtained from a woman aged 30 to 39 who had recovered from COVID-19. The specimen was peripheral blood. V gene TRBV25-1 combines with J gene TRBJ2-7; 12 bases are shared with TRBD2. CDR3: CASGTSGLYEQYF. CDR3 bases: TGTGCCAGTGGGACTAGCGGGCTATACGAGCAGTACTTC.